Detailed here is one T cell receptor beta chain. A read error may produce the germline difference seen at one junction end. Amplification of TCR beta CDR3 regions used RNA as the template. First-round RT-PCR of the TCR CDR3 relied on the HTBI primer set. TCRdb redid the calling of the multiplex PCR reads with MiXCR, one entry per CDR3 protein. Of 30,000 to 35,000 distinct CDR3 sequences listed, around 50% are singletons. Germline CDR1 is MNHEY and CDR2 is SMNVEV (reference sequence). CDR3 length equals 15 residues. This sample was included in a study of T cells in Graves' hyperthyroidism and ophthalmopathy.

This sequence originates from a woman aged 40 to 55 with Graves' ophthalmopathy. The V gene is TRBV27, the J gene TRBJ2-2; the match to TRBD2 covers 11 bases. Sequences were obtained from blood. CDR3 coding DNA: TGTGCCGGCAGTTTAGCGGGGGGGCTGGTCGGGGAGCTGTTTTTT. Translated: CAGSLAGGLVGELFF.